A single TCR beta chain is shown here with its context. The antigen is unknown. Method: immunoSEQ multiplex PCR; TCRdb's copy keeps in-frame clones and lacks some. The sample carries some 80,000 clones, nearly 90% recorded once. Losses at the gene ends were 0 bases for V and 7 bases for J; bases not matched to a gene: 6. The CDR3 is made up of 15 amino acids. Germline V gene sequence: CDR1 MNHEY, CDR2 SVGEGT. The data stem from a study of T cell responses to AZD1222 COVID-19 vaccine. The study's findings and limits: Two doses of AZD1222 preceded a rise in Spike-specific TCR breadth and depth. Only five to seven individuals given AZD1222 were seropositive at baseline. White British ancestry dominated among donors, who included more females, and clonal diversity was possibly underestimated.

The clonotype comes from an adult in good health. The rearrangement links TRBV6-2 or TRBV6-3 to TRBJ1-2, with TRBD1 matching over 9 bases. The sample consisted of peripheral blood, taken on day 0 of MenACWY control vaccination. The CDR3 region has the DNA TGTGCCAGCAGTTACTCGGGGGACAGGGTCTCTGGCTACACCTTC. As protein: CASSYSGDRVSGYTF.